Given below is one T cell receptor beta chain in context. Deletions cut 4 bases from V and 0 bases from J, with 13 bases between. The V gene's germline CDR1 is SGHRS and CDR2 YFSETQ. The CDR3 has 15 residues. As part of sample collection, lesional scalp punch biopsies and peripheral blood were taken from alopecia areata patients. The data originate from a study of CD8+ T cells in alopecia areata. Sequencing relied on a cDNA template that was reverse transcribed from extracted RNA. Libraries were prepared by immunoSEQ multiplex PCR; TCRdb keeps only in-frame clonotypes and omits some of them. The table records around 65,000 clones, about 45% of them present only once.

The rearrangement joins TRBV5-1 to TRBJ2-5; tentative D call: TRBD2 (5 bases). This sequence originates from a human donor with alopecia areata. The sample in question was CD8+ T cells sorted from blood, obtained at week 0. CDR3 sequence: CASSGERGYQETQYF. In DNA, the CDR3 is TGCGCCAGCAGCGGGGAGCGTGGGTACCAAGAGACCCAGTACTTC.